This T cell receptor beta chain stems from a study of vaccination effects on CD4 cells after COVID-19. Whole-study findings and limits: Late after vaccination, infection- and vaccine-induced clones showed marked clonal contraction.

Sequencing was performed with immunoSEQ multiplex PCR; in TCRdb, only in-frame clones are kept and a portion is missing. The repertoire holds tens of thousands of clones, approximately 79% seen once, with 6% in the top ten. ViraFEST expansion of antigen-specific CD4+ T cells with viral peptide pools preceded sequencing. Cells that had been cultured for 9 to 10 days were the source of isolated CD4+ T cells. Prior SARS-CoV-2 infection was absent in the vaccine recipients, as shown by negative nucleocapsid antibodies. Culturing of a few million PBMC per well took place with roughly 10 IU/ml IL-2 and about 10 ug/ml peptides. Each culture had half its medium swapped for IL-2 medium on days 3 and 7. In germline, CDR1 is SGHAT, CDR2 FQNNGV. The CDR3 length is 14 residues. V lost 5 bases, J lost 1 base, and 11 bases lay in between. As concerns this clone: Its antigen remains unidentified.

This receptor was taken from a human donor who received a COVID-19 vaccine. This chain connects TRBV11-2 to TRBJ1-1; D uncertain. This sample comprised CD4+ T cells from PBMCs cultured with HCoV-OC43 spike peptides, obtained before COVID-19 vaccination. Indicated subset: HCoV-OC43 spike overlapping peptide pool stimulation. The CDR3 protein is CASSLRRSNTEAFF. CDR3 nucleotide sequence: TGTGCCAGCAGCCTCAGAAGATCGAACACTGAAGCTTTCTTT.